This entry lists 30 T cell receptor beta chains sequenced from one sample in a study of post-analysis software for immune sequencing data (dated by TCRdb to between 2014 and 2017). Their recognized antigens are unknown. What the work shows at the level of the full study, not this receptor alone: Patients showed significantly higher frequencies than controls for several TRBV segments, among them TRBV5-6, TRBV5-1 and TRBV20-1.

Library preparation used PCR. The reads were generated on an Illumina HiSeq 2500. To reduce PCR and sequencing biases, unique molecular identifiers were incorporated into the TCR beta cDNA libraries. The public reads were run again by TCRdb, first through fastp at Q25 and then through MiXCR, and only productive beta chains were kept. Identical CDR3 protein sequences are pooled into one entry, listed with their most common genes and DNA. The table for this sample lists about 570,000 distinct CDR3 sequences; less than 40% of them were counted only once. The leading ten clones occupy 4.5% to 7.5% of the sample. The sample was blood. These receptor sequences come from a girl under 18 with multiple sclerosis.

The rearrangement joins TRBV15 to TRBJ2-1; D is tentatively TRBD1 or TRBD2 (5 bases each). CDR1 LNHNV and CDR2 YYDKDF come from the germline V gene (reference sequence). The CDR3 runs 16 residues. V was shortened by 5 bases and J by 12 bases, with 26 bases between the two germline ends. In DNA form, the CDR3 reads TGTGCCACCAGCGTCTTCAGGGATGGGACGCTCGAAGGGCAGTTCTTC. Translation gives CATSVFRDGTLEGQFF.

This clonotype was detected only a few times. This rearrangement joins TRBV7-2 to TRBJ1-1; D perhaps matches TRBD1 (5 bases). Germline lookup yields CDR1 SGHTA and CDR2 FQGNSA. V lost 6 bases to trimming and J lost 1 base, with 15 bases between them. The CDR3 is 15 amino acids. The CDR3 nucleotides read TGTGCCAGCAGTTCTATCGGGACGGCGAACACTGAAGCTTTCTTT. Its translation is CASSSIGTANTEAFF.

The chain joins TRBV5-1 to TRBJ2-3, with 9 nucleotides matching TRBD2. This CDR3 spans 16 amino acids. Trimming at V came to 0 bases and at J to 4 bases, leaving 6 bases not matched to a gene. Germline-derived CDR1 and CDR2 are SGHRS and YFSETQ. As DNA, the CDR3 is TGCGCCAGCAGCTTGGATCTAGCGGGGCGCTCAGATACGCAGTATTTT. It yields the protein CASSLDLAGRSDTQYF.

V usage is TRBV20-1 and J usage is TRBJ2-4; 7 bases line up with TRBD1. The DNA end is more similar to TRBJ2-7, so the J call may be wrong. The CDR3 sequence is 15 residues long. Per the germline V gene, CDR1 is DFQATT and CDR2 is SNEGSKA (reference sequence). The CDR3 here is CSARDREGASYEQYF. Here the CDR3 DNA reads TGCAGTGCTAGAGATCGAGAGGGGGCATCCTACGAGCAGTACTTC.

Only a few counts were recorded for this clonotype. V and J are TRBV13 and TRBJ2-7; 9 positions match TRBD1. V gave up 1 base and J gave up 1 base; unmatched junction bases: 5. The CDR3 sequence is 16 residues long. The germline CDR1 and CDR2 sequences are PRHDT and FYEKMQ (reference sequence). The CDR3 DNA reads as TGTGCCAGCAGCTTAGTTCGGACAGGGGCGTCCTACGAGCAGTACTTC. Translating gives CASSLVRTGASYEQYF. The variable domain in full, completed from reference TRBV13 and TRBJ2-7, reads AAGVIQSPRHLIKEKRETATLKCYPIPRHDTVYWYQQGPGQDPQFLISFYEKMQSDKGSIPDRFSAQQFSDYHSELNMSSLELGDSALYFCASSLVRTGASYEQYFGPGTRLTVT.

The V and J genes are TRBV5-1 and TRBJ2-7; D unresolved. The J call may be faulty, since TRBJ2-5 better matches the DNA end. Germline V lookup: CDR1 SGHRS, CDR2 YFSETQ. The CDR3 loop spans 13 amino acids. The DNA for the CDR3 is TGCGCCAGCAGCTTTGAGAGTGCAAGGACCCAGTACTTC. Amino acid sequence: CASSFESARTQYF.

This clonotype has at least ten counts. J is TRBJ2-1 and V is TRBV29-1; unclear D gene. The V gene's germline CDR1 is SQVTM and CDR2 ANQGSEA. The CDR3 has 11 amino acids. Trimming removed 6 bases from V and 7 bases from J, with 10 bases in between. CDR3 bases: TGCAGCGTCTCTCTGACAAATGAGCAGTTCTTC. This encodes CSVSLTNEQFF.

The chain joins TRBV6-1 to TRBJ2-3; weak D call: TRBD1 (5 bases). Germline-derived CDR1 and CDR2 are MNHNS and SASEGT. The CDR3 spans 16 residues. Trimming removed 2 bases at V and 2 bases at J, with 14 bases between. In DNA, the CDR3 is TGTGCCAGCAGTGAAAGGGGCTTCTCCTACACAGATACGCAGTATTTT. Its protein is CASSERGFSYTDTQYF.

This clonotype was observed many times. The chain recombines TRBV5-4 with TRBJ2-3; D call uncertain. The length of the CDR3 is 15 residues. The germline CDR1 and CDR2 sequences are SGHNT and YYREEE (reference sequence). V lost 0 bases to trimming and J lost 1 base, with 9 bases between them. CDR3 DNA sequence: TGTGCCAGCAGCTTGGACCAGCGTGGCACAGATACGCAGTATTTT. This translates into CASSLDQRGTDTQYF. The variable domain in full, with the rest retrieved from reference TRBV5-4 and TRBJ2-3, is ETGVTQSPTHLIKTRGQQVTLRCSSQSGHNTVSWYQQALGQGPQFIFQYYREEENGRGNFPPRFSGLQFPNYSSELNVNALELDDSALYLCASSLDQRGTDTQYFGPGTRLTVL.

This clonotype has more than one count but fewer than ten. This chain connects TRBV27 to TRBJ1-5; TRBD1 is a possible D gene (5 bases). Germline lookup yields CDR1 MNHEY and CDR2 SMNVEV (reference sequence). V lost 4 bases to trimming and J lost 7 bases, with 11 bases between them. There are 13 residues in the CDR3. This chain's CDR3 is CASSWGSQQPQHF. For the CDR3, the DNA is TGTGCCAGCAGTTGGGGGAGTCAGCAGCCCCAGCATTTT.

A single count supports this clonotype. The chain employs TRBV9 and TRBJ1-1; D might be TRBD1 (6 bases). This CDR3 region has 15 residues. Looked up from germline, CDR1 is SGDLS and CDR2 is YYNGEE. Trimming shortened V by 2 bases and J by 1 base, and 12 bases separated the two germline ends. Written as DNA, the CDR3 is TGTGCCAGCAGCGTTAGTACAGGGAGGAACACTGAAGCTTTCTTT. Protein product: CASSVSTGRNTEAFF.

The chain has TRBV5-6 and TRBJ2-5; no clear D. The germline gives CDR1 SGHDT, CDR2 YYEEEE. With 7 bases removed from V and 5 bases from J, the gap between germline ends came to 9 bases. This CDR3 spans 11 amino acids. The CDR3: CASHRMETQYF. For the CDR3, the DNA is TGTGCCAGCCACCGCATGGAGACCCAGTACTTC.

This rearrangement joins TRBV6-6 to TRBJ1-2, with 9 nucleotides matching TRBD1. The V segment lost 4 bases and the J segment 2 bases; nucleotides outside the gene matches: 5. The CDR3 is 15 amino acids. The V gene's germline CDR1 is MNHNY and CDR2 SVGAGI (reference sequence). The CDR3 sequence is CASSSWDRANYGYTF. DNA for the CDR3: TGTGCCAGCAGTTCCTGGGACAGGGCGAACTATGGCTACACCTTC.

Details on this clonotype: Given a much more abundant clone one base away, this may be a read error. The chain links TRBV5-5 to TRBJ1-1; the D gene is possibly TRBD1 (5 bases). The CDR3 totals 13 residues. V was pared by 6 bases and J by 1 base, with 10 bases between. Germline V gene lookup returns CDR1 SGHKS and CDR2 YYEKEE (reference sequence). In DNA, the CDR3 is TGTGCCAGCACCACCGGGACGAACACTGAAGCTTTCTTT. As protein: CASTTGTNTEAFF.

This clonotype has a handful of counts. CDR3: CASSLTGGATNYGYTF. The DNA for the CDR3 is TGTGCCAGCAGTCTAACAGGGGGCGCGACTAACTATGGCTACACCTTC. The chain recombines TRBV6-5 with TRBJ1-2, with 9 bases aligning to TRBD1. The germline gives CDR1 MNHEY, CDR2 SVGAGI. V lost 5 bases and J lost 0; bases outside the gene matches: 7. The CDR3 runs to 16 residues.

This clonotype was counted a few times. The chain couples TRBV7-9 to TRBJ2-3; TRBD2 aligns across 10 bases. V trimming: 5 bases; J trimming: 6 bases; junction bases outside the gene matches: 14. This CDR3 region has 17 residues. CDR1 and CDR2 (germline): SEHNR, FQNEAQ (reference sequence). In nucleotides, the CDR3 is TGTGCCAGCAGCCGTCCCCCTAGCGGGGGCATATTCGATACGCAGTATTTT. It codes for CASSRPPSGGIFDTQYF.

The CDR3 sequence is CASSPTGSPEETQYF. The CDR3 coding sequence is TGCGCCAGCAGCCCGACAGGGTCCCCAGAAGAGACCCAGTACTTC. The chain uses TRBV5-1 and TRBJ2-5, with 7 positions matching TRBD1. This CDR3 comprises 15 residues. Trimming at V came to 4 bases and at J to 3 bases, leaving 9 bases not matched to a gene. From germline, CDR1 is SGHRS and CDR2 YFSETQ.

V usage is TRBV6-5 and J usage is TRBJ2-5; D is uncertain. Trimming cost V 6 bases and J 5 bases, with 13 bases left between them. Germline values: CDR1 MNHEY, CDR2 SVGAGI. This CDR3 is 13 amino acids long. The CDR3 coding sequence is TGTGCCAGCAGACGCCTTGAGAGGGAGACCCAGTACTTC. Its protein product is CASRRLERETQYF.

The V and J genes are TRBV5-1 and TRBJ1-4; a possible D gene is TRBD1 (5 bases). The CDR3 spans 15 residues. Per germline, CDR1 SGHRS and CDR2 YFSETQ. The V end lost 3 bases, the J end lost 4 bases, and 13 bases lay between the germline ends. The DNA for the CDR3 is TGCGCCAGCAGCTCTATAGGGACCTTTAATGAAAAACTGTTTTTT. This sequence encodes CASSSIGTFNEKLFF. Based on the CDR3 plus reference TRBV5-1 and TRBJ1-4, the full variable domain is KAGVTQTPRYLIKTRGQQVTLSCSPISGHRSVSWYQQTPGQGLQFLFEYFSETQRNKGNFPGRFSGRQFSNSRSEMNVSTLELGDSALYLCASSSIGTFNEKLFFGSGTQLSVL.

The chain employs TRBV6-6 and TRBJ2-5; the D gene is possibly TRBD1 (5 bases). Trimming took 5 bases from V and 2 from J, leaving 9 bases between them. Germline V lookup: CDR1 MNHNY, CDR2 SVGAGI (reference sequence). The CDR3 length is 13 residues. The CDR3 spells CASSDRSQETQYF. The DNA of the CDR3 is TGTGCCAGCAGTGACAGATCTCAAGAGACCCAGTACTTC.

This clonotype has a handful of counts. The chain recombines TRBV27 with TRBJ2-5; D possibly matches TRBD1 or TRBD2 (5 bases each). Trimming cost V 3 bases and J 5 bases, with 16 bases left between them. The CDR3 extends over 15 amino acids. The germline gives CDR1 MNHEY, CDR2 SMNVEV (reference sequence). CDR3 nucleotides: TGTGCCAGCAGTTTGGGGCTAGCCTCCCCGGAGACCCAGTACTTC. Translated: CASSLGLASPETQYF.

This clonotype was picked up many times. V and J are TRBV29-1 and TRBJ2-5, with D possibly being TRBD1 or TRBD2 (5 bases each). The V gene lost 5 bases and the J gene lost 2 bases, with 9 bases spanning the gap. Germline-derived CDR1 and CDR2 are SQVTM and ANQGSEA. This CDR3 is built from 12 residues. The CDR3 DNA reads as TGCAGCGTTAGGGACGGACAAGAGACCCAGTACTTC. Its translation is CSVRDGQETQYF.

The DNA for the CDR3 is TGTGCCAGCAGTGTCCCCTCGAGGGTTGAGTACCAAGAGACCCAGTACTTC. Translation gives CASSVPSRVEYQETQYF. The rearrangement links TRBV9 to TRBJ2-5; possibly TRBD2 for D (5 bases). Per germline, CDR1 SGDLS and CDR2 YYNGEE. The CDR3 totals 17 residues. V lost 5 bases and J lost 0, with 20 bases in between.

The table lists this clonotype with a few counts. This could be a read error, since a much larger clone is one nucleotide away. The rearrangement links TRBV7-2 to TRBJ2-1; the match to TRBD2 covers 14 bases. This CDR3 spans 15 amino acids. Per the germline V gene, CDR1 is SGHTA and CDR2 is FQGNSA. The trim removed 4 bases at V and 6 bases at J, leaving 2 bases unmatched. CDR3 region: CASSWTSGGSNEQFF. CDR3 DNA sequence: TGTGCCAGCAGCTGGACTAGCGGGGGGTCCAATGAGCAGTTCTTC.

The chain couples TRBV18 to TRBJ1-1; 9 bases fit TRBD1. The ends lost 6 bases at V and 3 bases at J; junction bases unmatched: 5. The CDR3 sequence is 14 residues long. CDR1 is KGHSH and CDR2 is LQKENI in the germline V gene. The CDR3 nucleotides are TGTGCCAGCTCCAAAGACAGGGGGTACACTGAAGCTTTCTTT. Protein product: CASSKDRGYTEAFF.

In nucleotides, the CDR3 is TGTGCTAGTGGTGGGGGGGGGTACAGCGACAATGAGCAGTTCTTC. It is translated as CASGGGGYSDNEQFF. The gene calls are TRBV12-5 and TRBJ2-1; 7 bases are a match to TRBD2. Germline-derived CDR1 and CDR2 are LGHNT and FRNRAP. This CDR3 comprises 15 residues. J lost 5 bases, V lost 5 bases, and 9 bases had no gene match.

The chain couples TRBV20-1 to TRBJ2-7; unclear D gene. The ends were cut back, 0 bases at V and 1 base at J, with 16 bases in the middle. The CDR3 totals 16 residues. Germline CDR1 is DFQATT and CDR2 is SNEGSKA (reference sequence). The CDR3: CSARDREGSLSYEQYF. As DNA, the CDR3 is TGCAGTGCTAGAGATAGGGAAGGGTCCCTTTCCTACGAGCAGTACTTC.

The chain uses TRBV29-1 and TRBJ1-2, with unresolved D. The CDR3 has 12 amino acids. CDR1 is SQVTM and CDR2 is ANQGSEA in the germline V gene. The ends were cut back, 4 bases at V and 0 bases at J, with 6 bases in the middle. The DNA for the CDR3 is TGCAGCGTTGTGCAAACTAACTATGGCTACACCTTC. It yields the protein CSVVQTNYGYTF.

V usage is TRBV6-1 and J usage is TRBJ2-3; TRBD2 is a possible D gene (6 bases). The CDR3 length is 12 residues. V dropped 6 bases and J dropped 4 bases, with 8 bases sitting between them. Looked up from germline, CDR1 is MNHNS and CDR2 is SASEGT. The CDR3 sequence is CASRGGPDTQYF. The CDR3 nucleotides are TGTGCCAGCAGGGGGGGACCAGATACGCAGTATTTT.

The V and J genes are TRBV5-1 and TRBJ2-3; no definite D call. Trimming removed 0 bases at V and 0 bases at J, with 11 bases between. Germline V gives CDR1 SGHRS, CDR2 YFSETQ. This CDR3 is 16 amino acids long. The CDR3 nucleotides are TGCGCCAGCAGCTTGGGATGGGCTAGTAGCACAGATACGCAGTATTTT. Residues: CASSLGWASSTDTQYF.